This T cell receptor beta chain was observed in a study of shared clonotypes between healthy human individuals. About the study: CD4 naive cells filled three plates per donor, CD4 memory three, CD8 naive two and CD8 memory one.

The assay was carried out at the deep level. TCRdb keeps only in-frame clones here, not all; method: immunoSEQ multiplex PCR. The data contain about 1 million clones, about 75% of them singletons. In this sample, this clone turned up a few times. The sequencing sample was made of memory CD4+ T cells sorted from blood. This sample's subset: CD45RA-negative fraction. The clonotype comes from a young man in good health.

The CDR3 is CASSSWGGSGELFF. CDR3 DNA sequence: TGTGCCAGCAGCTCCTGGGGTGGCTCCGGGGAGCTGTTTTTT. The chain has TRBV7-2 and TRBJ2-2; D unresolved. Germline values: CDR1 SGHTA, CDR2 FQGNSA. V was cut by 4 bases and J by 6 bases, with 12 bases left in between. This CDR3 region has 14 residues.